This T cell receptor beta chain derives from a study of vaccination and CD4 T cells after COVID-19. Whole-study context: For control cultures, the treatment was a CEFX pool, an HIV-1 Nef pool, or no peptide.

Specified treatment: approximately nine-day PBMC culture with coronavirus spike peptide pools or control peptides (ViraFEST assay). The Oncomine TCR Beta short-read assay generated sequence data from the DNA of cultured CD4+ T cells. TCRdb fed the PCR reads into MiXCR, producing one record per CDR3 protein. The sample carries 15,000 or so distinct CDR3 sequences, about 60% recorded once. Germline-derived CDR1 and CDR2 are MNHNS and SASEGT. V was trimmed by 6 bases and J by 7 bases, leaving 18 bases between them. The CDR3 length is 14 residues. In the case of this clonotype: Its antigen is undetermined.

The J gene is TRBJ1-1, the V gene TRBV6-1, with D tentatively TRBD1 (5 bases). Sequencing input: CD4+ T cells from blood, cultured in vitro. This clonotype was obtained from a human donor who had recovered from COVID-19. The DNA for the CDR3 is TGTGCCAGCAGCCAACCTCCAGGGAGCCGTGAAGCTTTCTTT. Residues: CASSQPPGSREAFF.